This T cell receptor (beta chain) was obtained from a study of human T cells and chemical hapten exposure. Across the study: TCR yield per sample varied, mainly due to pooled library volumes.

Stated time point: pre-sensitization, week 0. As to treatment: therapeutic diphenylcyclopropenone sensitization with weekly scalp DPC. Samples of blood were obtained prior to the application of each patch test. This clonotype showed up just a few times. CDR3 length equals 13 residues. Germline CDR1 is MNHEY and CDR2 is SVGEGT. V was cut by 10 bases and J by 6 bases, with 16 bases left in between. TCRdb independently ran MiXCR on the RACE reads; one entry per CDR3 protein. The sample contains approximately 90,000 distinct CDR3 sequences, 6.5% to 10% of which appear only once. The source material was whole blood, sampled in connection with sensitization to the hapten diphenylcyclopropenone (DPC). The origin of this receptor is a man between 40 and 49 years old with alopecia areata. Some clones in this sample may be carry-over from other donors' samples. The chain carries TRBV6-2 or TRBV6-3 and TRBJ2-1; a weak D match, TRBD1 (5 bases). The CDR3 nucleotides are TGTGCCACCGGCCAGAGACAGACCAATGAGCAGTTCTTC. This sequence encodes CATGQRQTNEQFF.